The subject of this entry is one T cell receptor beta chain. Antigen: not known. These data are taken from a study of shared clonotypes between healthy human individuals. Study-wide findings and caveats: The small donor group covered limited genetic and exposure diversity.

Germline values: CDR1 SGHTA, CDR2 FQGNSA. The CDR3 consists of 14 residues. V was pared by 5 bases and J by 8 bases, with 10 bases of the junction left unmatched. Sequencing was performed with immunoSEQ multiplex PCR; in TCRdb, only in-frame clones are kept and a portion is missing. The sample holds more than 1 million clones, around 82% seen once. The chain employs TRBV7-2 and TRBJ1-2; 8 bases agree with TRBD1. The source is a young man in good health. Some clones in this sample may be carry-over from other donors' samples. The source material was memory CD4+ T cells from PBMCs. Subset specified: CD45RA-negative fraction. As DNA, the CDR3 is TGTGCCAGCAGCGCTCGGACAGGGTTCGGCGGCTACACCTTC. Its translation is CASSARTGFGGYTF.